The rows below give T cell receptor beta chains drawn from one sample of a study of shared clonotypes between healthy human individuals. The data were produced by immunoSEQ multiplex PCR, yet TCRdb's version contains in-frame clones alone and is incomplete. In the table there are 2 million to 2.5 million clones, 93% of which are singletons. The sequencing sample was made of naive CD4+ T cells from PBMCs. These receptors came from a man aged 18-30 years in good health. Some clones in this sample may be carry-over from other donors' samples. CDR3s include the opening cysteine and the closing phenylalanine or tryptophan. A D gene is named only where the DNA matches it firmly. Expanded clones are given a class, and other clones once, few, many or no size at all.

TRBJ1-5 | - | TRBV1 | - | CTSSQNQGTGKDQPQHF | TGCACCAGCAGCCAAAATCAGGGGACAGGGAAGGATCAGCCCCAGCATTTT
TRBJ2-3 | - | TRBV5-4 | - | CASSIRDVPDTQYF | TGTGCCAGCAGCATACGGGACGTCCCAGATACGCAGTATTTT
TRBJ1-1 | - | TRBV5-1 | - | CASSQGTLNTEAFF | TGCGCCAGCAGCCAAGGGACGCTGAACACTGAAGCTTTCTTT
TRBJ2-5 | - | TRBV7-6 | - | CASSLIQGTYETQYF | TGTGCCAGCAGCTTAATACAGGGGACTTACGAGACCCAGTACTTC
TRBJ2-5 | TRBD1 | TRBV19 | once | CASSERQGETQYF | TGTGCCAGTAGTGAAAGACAGGGAGAGACCCAGTACTTC
TRBJ1-1 | - | TRBV5-1 | - | CASSPSGGALNTEAFF | TGCGCCAGCAGCCCCTCCGGAGGGGCCCTGAACACTGAAGCTTTCTTT
TRBJ1-1 | - | TRBV2 | - | CASKGPGANTEAFF | TGTGCCAGCAAGGGGCCCGGGGCGAACACTGAAGCTTTCTTT
TRBJ2-6 | - | TRBV15 | - | CATRLYGANVLTF | TGTGCCACTCGTTTGTACGGGGCCAACGTCCTGACTTTC
TRBJ1-1 | - | TRBV29-1 | - | CSVAGGGGQAFF | TGCAGCGTTGCGGGAGGTGGGGGGCAGGCTTTCTTT
TRBJ2-1 | - | TRBV5-1 | - | CASRLDWGEQFF | TGCGCGAGCCGACTAGATTGGGGTGAGCAGTTCTTC
TRBJ1-2 | TRBD1 | TRBV7-2 | - | CASSQKITGGLSNGYTF | TGTGCCAGCAGCCAGAAAATAACAGGGGGCCTATCTAATGGCTACACCTTC